This passage covers 14 T cell receptor beta chains from one sample sequenced in a study of blood T cell repertoires in COVID-19. The table came from immunoSEQ multiplex PCR; TCRdb's copy has only in-frame clones and leaves some out. In the table there are roughly 100,000 clones, approximately 82% of which are singletons. Sequencing input: peripheral blood. These receptors were taken from a woman aged 80 or over with acute or convalescent COVID-19.

This chain connects TRBV12-3 or TRBV12-4 to TRBJ2-5, with D possibly matching TRBD1 (5 bases). The CDR3 sequence is 11 residues long. V was shortened by 4 bases and J by 8 bases, with 8 bases between the two germline ends. The CDR3: CASSWGETQYF. In nucleotides, the CDR3 is TGTGCCAGCAGTTGGGGCGAAACCCAGTACTTC.

V usage is TRBV21-1 and J usage is TRBJ1-1. TRBV21-1 is recorded as a pseudogene. The CDR3 is made up of 12 amino acids. The CDR3 loop reads CASSTLGAAAFF. The CDR3 coding sequence is TGTGCCAGCAGCACCCTCGGAGCTGCAGCTTTCTTT.

The chain is built from TRBV7-7 and TRBJ2-1; 13 bases line up with TRBD2. CDR3 length equals 15 residues. V lost 6 bases and J lost 7; bases outside the gene matches: 6. Germline CDR1 SSHAT, CDR2 FNYEAQ (reference sequence). CDR3 sequence reads: CASSSGTSGNNEQFF. Here the CDR3 DNA reads TGTGCCAGCAGTTCCGGGACTAGCGGGAATAATGAGCAGTTCTTC.

The chain combines TRBV5-1 with TRBJ2-1, with 12 bases lining up with TRBD2. The CDR3 is made up of 15 amino acids. The V and J ends lost 4 bases and 6 bases, in that order; junction bases with no gene match: 5. Germline CDR1 is SGHRS and CDR2 is YFSETQ. The CDR3: CASSLTSGRPNEQFF. Written as DNA, the CDR3 is TGCGCCAGCAGCCTGACTAGCGGGAGACCCAATGAGCAGTTCTTC.

This clone was observed a handful of times. J is TRBJ2-7 and V is TRBV21-1; TRBD1 was called by the table and not checked on the DNA. TRBV21-1 is marked as a pseudogene. The CDR3 spans 19 residues. The DNA of the CDR3 is TGTGCCAGCAGCAAAGGGCCCCAGGAAGACAGCTTAATCTCCTACGAGCAGTACTTC. Translating gives CASSKGPQEDSLISYEQYF.

The gene calls are TRBV10-3 and TRBJ1-1; D gene unclear. With 6 bases removed from V and 1 base from J, the gap between germline ends came to 12 bases. The CDR3 loop spans 14 amino acids. CDR1 and CDR2 (germline): ENHRY, SYGVKD. The CDR3 here is CAIRLAGQNTEAFF. CDR3 sequence (DNA): TGTGCCATCAGATTGGCAGGCCAGAACACTGAAGCTTTCTTT.

This sequence joins TRBV11-2 and TRBJ2-3, with D unresolved. V was trimmed by 5 bases and J by 9 bases, leaving 24 bases between them. Germline CDR1 is SGHAT and CDR2 is FQNNGV. The CDR3 length is 16 residues. CDR3 in DNA: TGTGCCAGCAGCCCCGGCGAAGGATTCGGAGTACTGACGCAGTATTTT. This gives the protein CASSPGEGFGVLTQYF.

The chain couples TRBV5-1 to TRBJ2-3; maybe TRBD1 (6 bases). Trimming took off 6 bases at V and 3 bases at J, with 11 bases between the two ends. This CDR3 is built from 13 residues. Looked up from germline, CDR1 is SGHRS and CDR2 is YFSETQ. CDR3 bases: TGCGCCAGCACCGTACAGGGAACAGATACGCAGTATTTT. Protein product: CASTVQGTDTQYF. Full variable domain (remainder filled in from reference TRBV5-1 and TRBJ2-3): KAGVTQTPRYLIKTRGQQVTLSCSPISGHRSVSWYQQTPGQGLQFLFEYFSETQRNKGNFPGRFSGRQFSNSRSEMNVSTLELGDSALYLCASTVQGTDTQYFGPGTRLTVL.

This rearrangement joins TRBV11-2 to TRBJ1-1; no clear D gene. In germline, CDR1 is SGHAT, CDR2 FQNNGV. The CDR3 has 14 residues. V lost 1 base, J lost 1 base, and 7 bases lay in between. CDR3 region: CASSLVSSNTEAFF. DNA of the CDR3: TGTGCCAGCAGCTTAGTTAGTTCGAACACTGAAGCTTTCTTT.

The genes are TRBV10-3 and TRBJ2-1; 9 bases align to TRBD2. The CDR3 sequence is 16 residues long. Losses at the gene ends were 4 bases for V and 4 bases for J; bases not matched to a gene: 8. CDR1 and CDR2 (germline): ENHRY, SYGVKD. CDR3 loop: CAISGGLALNYNEQFF. CDR3 in DNA: TGTGCCATCAGTGGGGGACTAGCCCTTAATTACAATGAGCAGTTCTTC.

Here the CDR3 reads CASSQGGEGKNIQYF. Written as DNA, the CDR3 is TGTGCCAGCAGTCAGGGAGGAGAAGGCAAAAACATTCAGTACTTC. The gene calls are TRBV28 and TRBJ2-4; possibly TRBD2 for D (6 bases). Per the germline V gene, CDR1 is MDHEN and CDR2 is SYDVKM. CDR3 length: 15 residues. V was trimmed by 5 bases and J by 3 bases, leaving 14 bases between them.

This chain joins TRBV24-1 and TRBJ2-7, with D perhaps matching TRBD1 (6 bases). This CDR3 has 14 residues. Germline values: CDR1 KGHDR, CDR2 SFDVKD. V lost 2 bases to trimming and J lost 5 bases, with 12 bases between them. The CDR3 DNA sequence: TGTGCCACCAGTGATTCCGACAGGTGGCACGAGCAGTACTTC. Residues: CATSDSDRWHEQYF.

The CDR3 bases are TGTGCCAGCAGCGAGTATCAGGGGGCACGTTCACCCCTCCACTTT. It yields the protein CASSEYQGARSPLHF. The J gene is TRBJ1-6, the V gene TRBV7-6, with 8 positions matching TRBD1. Germline V gives CDR1 SGHVS, CDR2 FNYEAQ. The CDR3 sequence is 15 residues long. Trimming took 5 bases from V and 9 from J; bases not matched to a gene: 9.

The chain carries TRBV19 and TRBJ2-3; TRBD1 matches at 9 bases. The V and J ends lost 6 bases and 2 bases, in that order; junction bases with no gene match: 9. The CDR3 runs to 16 residues. Germline V gives CDR1 LNHDA, CDR2 SQIVND (reference sequence). CDR3 nucleotide sequence: TGTGCCAGTAGGTCACAGGGGGCCAGTTACACAGATACGCAGTATTTT. Its protein is CASRSQGASYTDTQYF.